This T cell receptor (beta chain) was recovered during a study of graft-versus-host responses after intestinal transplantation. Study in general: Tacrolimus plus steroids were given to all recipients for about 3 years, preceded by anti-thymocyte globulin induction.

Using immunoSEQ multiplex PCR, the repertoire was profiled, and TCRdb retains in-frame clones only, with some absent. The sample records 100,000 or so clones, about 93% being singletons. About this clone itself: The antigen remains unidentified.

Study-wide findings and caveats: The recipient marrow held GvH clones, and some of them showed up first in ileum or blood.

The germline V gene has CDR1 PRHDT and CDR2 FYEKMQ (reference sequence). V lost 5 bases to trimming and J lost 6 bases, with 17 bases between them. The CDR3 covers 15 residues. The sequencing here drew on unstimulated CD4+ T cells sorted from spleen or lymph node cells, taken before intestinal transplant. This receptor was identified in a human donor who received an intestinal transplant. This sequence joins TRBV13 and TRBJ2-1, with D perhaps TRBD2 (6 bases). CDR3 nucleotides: TGTGCCAGCAGCCCCCGACTAGAAGGACTCAATGAGCAGTTCTTC. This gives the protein CASSPRLEGLNEQFF.